Listed below are T cell receptor beta chains from one sample, sequenced in a study of T cell responses to AZD1222 COVID-19 vaccine. Data came from immunoSEQ multiplex PCR; TCRdb stores just in-frame clones and leaves some out. The sample has 150,000 to 200,000 clones, 94% seen once; the top ten hold about 0.6%. The sequenced sample was peripheral blood, obtained on day 0 of AZD1222 vaccination. These receptors were collected from an adult in good health. Each CDR3 is given without its conserved first and last residue.

V gene,CDR3 protein
TRBV27,ASSSLRWTEPSTDTQY
TRBV6-5,ASSSGGVGYEQY
TRBV10-3,ATSQGSGTEAF
TRBV18,ASSSSWAADDEQF
TRBV29-1,SVGQKYNEQF
TRBV3-1/TRBV3-2,ASSQEGTYYGYT
TRBV4-1,ASSQVPLLNTEAF
TRBV10-2,ASSRGPDRGTDTQY
TRBV11-2,ASSLEGRTSTDTQY
TRBV5-1,ASSLVGVSYNEQF
TRBV27,ASSRLVVADTQY
TRBV12-5,ASGLGSTEAF
TRBV5-1,ASSLTGVMAKNIQY
TRBV5-4,ASSDGTPALEAF
TRBV2,ASSEGGQPQH
TRBV6-5,ASSYSQRERNEQF
TRBV19,ASSIEGLAGPSYNEQF
TRBV3-1/TRBV3-2,ASSQVVGRTEETQY
TRBV28,ASLAKNIQY
TRBV5-4,ASSPPGLAEETQY
TRBV6-1,ASSERSLGASGYNEQF
TRBV7-3,ASSHVQGQQY
TRBV28,ASGTAYNYGYT
TRBV14,ASSWTGIDEQF
TRBV7-9,ASSLSWAANEAF
TRBV11-2,ASSPRAKTGKLSGELF
TRBV4-2,ASSQQSNQPQH
TRBV25-1,ASSPGIGPQH
TRBV27,ASSFRDPGYEQY
TRBV2,ASSEAPWGAQY
TRBV10-3,AISESGLAELF
TRBV28,ASSLGREQY
TRBV4-1,ASSRELGLSNQPQH
TRBV28,ASKDRSSYNSPLH
TRBV6-5,ASSSRGPLH
TRBV5-4,ASSPQGAYSNSPLH
TRBV6-6,ASTRGTEAF
TRBV28,ASSSTGVRSSYEQY
TRBV2,ASSVGSIVSYNEQF
TRBV5-6,ASSSGSNRGAGGYT
TRBV2,ASSDRGAQPQH
TRBV28,ASSLGGDPTYEQY
TRBV18,ASSEGQGAGQPQH
TRBV9,ASSVEDRVDEKLF
TRBV27,ASSLSRLAGIRETQY
TRBV7-9,ASSLGAGGSPLH
TRBV5-1,ASSFPGGPYEQY